The T cell receptor (beta chain) under discussion was sequenced for a study of blood T cell repertoires in COVID-19. Across the whole study: The origin of the acute and convalescent COVID-19 samples was the United States, Italy and Spain. PBMCs, B-cell-depleted T cells, or T cells were the source of the cDNA or gDNA that made up the material.

Of note for this clone: Other DNA sequences of this sample code for an identical CDR3.

This CDR3 spans 14 amino acids. CDR1 KGHSH and CDR2 LQKENI come from the germline V gene. The germline V and J ends were trimmed by 3 bases and 2 bases, with 8 bases remaining between them. As originally analysed: For nucleated cells, counts were estimated from reference gene primer amplification. The assay was immunoSEQ multiplex PCR, and TCRdb's table has in-frame clones only and misses some. That table supplies the V and J calls and clone size; D and trimming were determined from the DNA. The data contain 150,000 to 180,000 clones, around 85% of them singletons. The TCR sequence derives from a woman in her seventies with acute or convalescent COVID-19. The V call is TRBV18, the J call TRBJ1-3; D might be TRBD1 (5 bases). What was sequenced was peripheral blood. CDR3 sequence: CASSPQGTGNTIYF. In nucleotides, the CDR3 is TGTGCCAGCTCACCCCAGGGTACTGGAAACACCATATATTTT.